The 30 T cell receptor beta chains listed next were all sequenced from one sample in a study of blood T cells in healthy people across ages. Next came a second PCR, run for roughly 6 to 11 cycles, which used a sample-barcoded 5' primer along with a J-beta primer mix. A single record per CDR3 protein comes from TCRdb applying MiXCR to the 5' RACE reads. The repertoire has about 1.1 million distinct CDR3 sequences, more than 30% of them found once; the top ten carry around 12%. Sequenced sample: blood. These receptors came from a man aged 18 to 35 in good health.

V is TRBV15 and J is TRBJ2-1, with a weak D call TRBD1 (5 bases). The CDR3 totals 17 residues. CDR1 and CDR2 (germline): LNHNV, YYDKDF (reference sequence). The ends were cut back, 3 bases at V and 2 bases at J, with 17 bases in the middle. The DNA of the CDR3 is TGTGCCACCAGCAGTTATAACAGGAGAGTCGCCTACAATGAGCAGTTCTTC. Residues: CATSSYNRRVAYNEQFF.

Notes on this clonotype: Mismatch with germline at one junction end may stem from a read error. The V gene is TRBV12-3 or TRBV12-4, the J gene TRBJ1-2; no firm D call. CDR3 length equals 13 residues. The CDR3, as DNA: TGTGTCAGCTTGTCGACATTGCGAGATGGCTACACCTTC. It translates to CVSLSTLRDGYTF.

With respect to this clonotype: Relative to the germline gene, one junction end is altered; a read error may explain this. The gene calls are TRBV11-2 and TRBJ2-2, with D unclear. The CDR3 spans 12 residues. Germline lookup yields CDR1 SGHAT and CDR2 FQNNGV. The CDR3 sequence: CGSSLGTGELFF. As DNA, the CDR3 is TGTGGCAGCAGCTTGGGGACCGGGGAGCTGTTTTTT.

This clonotype showed up many times. The chain recombines TRBV10-3 with TRBJ1-2, with 9 bases identical to TRBD1. Germline CDR1 ENHRY, CDR2 SYGVKD. The CDR3 is 12 residues long. With 6 bases clipped from V and 8 bases from J, the junction kept 4 bases outside the gene matches. CDR3 sequence reads: CAIRGTGTGYTF. The CDR3 DNA reads TGTGCCATCAGGGGGACAGGGACCGGCTACACCTTC.

The chain employs TRBV5-6 and TRBJ2-3, with D possibly being TRBD1 (5 bases). Between the trimmed V and J ends, which lost 2 bases and 0 bases, there was a span of 16 bases. CDR3 size: 17 residues. Germline V gene sequence: CDR1 SGHDT, CDR2 YYEEEE. This CDR3 is CASSFFDRPFSTDTQYF. CDR3 nucleotides: TGTGCCAGCAGCTTTTTCGACAGACCCTTTAGCACAGATACGCAGTATTTT.

The table lists this clonotype with a few counts. This sequence joins TRBV4-1 and TRBJ2-2; 9 bases align to TRBD2. CDR3 size: 16 residues. Germline V gene data show CDR1 as MGHRA and CDR2 as YSYEKL. The V segment lost 2 bases and the J segment 3 bases; nucleotides outside the gene matches: 4. The DNA of the CDR3 is TGCGCCAGCAGCCAACTAAGCGGGGGGTACACCGGGGAGCTGTTTTTT. As protein: CASSQLSGGYTGELFF.

The J gene is TRBJ2-1, the V gene TRBV20-1; D not resolved. The CDR3 consists of 13 residues. With 5 bases removed from V and 4 bases from J, the gap between germline ends came to 12 bases. Germline CDR1 reads DFQATT; CDR2 reads SNEGSKA (reference sequence). The CDR3 nucleotides are TGCAGTGCTTGGAGCCCGGGTTACAATGAGCAGTTCTTC. This sequence encodes CSAWSPGYNEQFF.

V is TRBV29-1 and J is TRBJ2-3; 10 nucleotides align to TRBD2. The J segment lost 6 bases and the V segment lost 5 bases, leaving 8 bases of the junction unmatched. CDR3 size: 14 residues. Germline V lookup: CDR1 SQVTM, CDR2 ANQGSEA. The CDR3 spells CSVSGGAQGDTQYF. The CDR3 region has the DNA TGCAGCGTTAGCGGGGGGGCACAAGGTGATACGCAGTATTTT.

The chain recombines TRBV3-1 with TRBJ1-1; no firm D call. V lost 2 bases, J lost 5 bases, and 15 bases lay in between. The CDR3 covers 15 residues. Germline CDR1 reads LGHDT; CDR2 reads YNNKEL (reference sequence). This CDR3 reads CASSQLQTESTEAFF. The CDR3 DNA is TGTGCCAGCAGCCAACTTCAAACTGAGAGTACTGAAGCTTTCTTT.

In its sample, this clonotype was seen a few times. The chain has TRBV4-1 and TRBJ1-5; D is uncertain. CDR3 length: 14 amino acids. In germline, CDR1 is MGHRA, CDR2 YSYEKL. Between the trimmed V and J ends, which lost 1 base and 4 bases, there was a span of 8 bases. CDR3 nucleotide sequence: TGCGCCAGCAGCCAAGCCAGCTCGAATCAGCCCCAGCATTTT. This encodes CASSQASSNQPQHF.

CDR3 DNA sequence: TGCGCCAGCAGTGAGTCGGGGACAGGGGGAATTGGCTATGGCTACACCTTC. Its protein is CASSESGTGGIGYGYTF. This rearrangement joins TRBV10-2 to TRBJ1-2, with 11 bases matching TRBD1. Germline V lookup: CDR1 WSHSY, CDR2 SAAADI. The CDR3 runs 17 residues. The V segment lost 0 bases and the J segment 4 bases; nucleotides outside the gene matches: 7.

There are many counts of this clonotype. The V gene is TRBV7-2, the J gene TRBJ2-7; 7 nucleotides agree with TRBD1. Losses at the gene ends were 6 bases for V and 0 bases for J; bases not matched to a gene: 5. This CDR3 comprises 14 residues. Germline loops: CDR1 SGHTA, CDR2 FQGNSA. The CDR3 sequence: CASRSRDSSYEQYF. The DNA for the CDR3 is TGTGCCAGCAGATCTCGGGACAGCTCCTACGAGCAGTACTTC. The complete variable domain, with remaining parts taken from reference TRBV7-2 and TRBJ2-7, reads GAGVSQSPSNKVTEKGKDVELRCDPISGHTALYWYRQSLGQGLEFLIYFQGNSAPDKSGLPSDRFSAERTGGSVSTLTIQRTQQEDSAVYLCASRSRDSSYEQYFGPGTRLTVT.

This clonotype was found a few times. V is TRBV24-1 and J is TRBJ1-2; TRBD1 might be the D (5 bases). Trimming cost V 2 bases and J 6 bases, with 12 bases left between them. The CDR3 contains 14 residues. The germline CDR1 and CDR2 sequences are KGHDR and SFDVKD. The CDR3 coding sequence is TGTGCCACCAGTGATTCTGCAGGGAGTAATGGCTACACCTTC. As protein: CATSDSAGSNGYTF.

This clonotype was detected a few times. The CDR3 coding sequence is TGTGCCAGCAGCAATGGACATCTAGCCCGGGGTTACAATGAGCAGTTCTTC. It yields the protein CASSNGHLARGYNEQFF. This chain joins TRBV28 and TRBJ2-1; D is possibly TRBD1 or TRBD2 (5 bases each). Per the germline V gene, CDR1 is MDHEN and CDR2 is SYDVKM. The CDR3 is 17 amino acids. V lost 6 bases and J 4 bases, leaving 22 bases between the germline ends.

The rearrangement joins TRBV5-1 to TRBJ2-3; TRBD1 is a possible D gene (7 bases). Per germline, CDR1 SGHRS and CDR2 YFSETQ. V lost 4 bases to trimming and J lost 4 bases, with 13 bases between them. This CDR3 contains 14 residues. As DNA, the CDR3 is TGCGCCAGCAGCCCAGGGGGGCCGTCAGATACGCAGTATTTT. Encoded protein: CASSPGGPSDTQYF. Using reference TRBV5-1 and TRBJ2-3 for the parts outside the CDR3, the full variable domain is KAGVTQTPRYLIKTRGQQVTLSCSPISGHRSVSWYQQTPGQGLQFLFEYFSETQRNKGNFPGRFSGRQFSNSRSEMNVSTLELGDSALYLCASSPGGPSDTQYFGPGTRLTVL.

V and J are TRBV12-3 or TRBV12-4 and TRBJ1-5; 10 nucleotides align to TRBD1. The trim removed 3 bases at V and 6 bases at J, leaving 5 bases unmatched. CDR3 length: 15 residues. In DNA, the CDR3 is TGTGCCAGCAGTTTGACAGGGGGCCAGGGTCAGCCCCAGCATTTT. Protein sequence: CASSLTGGQGQPQHF.

The sample holds a few counts of this clonotype. The V and J genes are TRBV20-1 and TRBJ1-6; no firm D call. With 0 bases removed from V and 10 bases from J, the gap between germline ends came to 13 bases. Germline values: CDR1 DFQATT, CDR2 SNEGSKA (reference sequence). The CDR3 totals 14 residues. The DNA for the CDR3 is TGCAGTGCTAGAGATAGGCCAGGAGAATCACCCCTCCACTTT. This gives the protein CSARDRPGESPLHF.

This clonotype has just a few counts. The V gene is TRBV12-3 or TRBV12-4, the J gene TRBJ1-1; D is possibly TRBD1 (6 bases). Between the trimmed V and J ends, which lost 8 bases and 5 bases, there was a span of 15 bases. The CDR3 has 13 residues. The CDR3: CASGSRDKTEAFF. The CDR3, as DNA: TGTGCCAGCGGAAGCCGGGACAAAACTGAAGCTTTCTTT.

This chain connects TRBV20-1 to TRBJ2-2, with a weak D call TRBD1 (5 bases). Germline lookup yields CDR1 DFQATT and CDR2 SNEGSKA (reference sequence). V was cut by 3 bases and J by 5 bases, with 10 bases left in between. The CDR3 spans 13 residues. CDR3 amino acids: CSARIRGTGELFF. CDR3 in DNA: TGCAGTGCTAGGATAAGGGGTACCGGGGAGCTGTTTTTT.

The chain joins TRBV27 to TRBJ1-6, with D unclear. There are 12 residues in the CDR3. Per the germline V gene, CDR1 is MNHEY and CDR2 is SMNVEV (reference sequence). V was shortened by 10 bases and J by 3 bases, with 7 bases between the two germline ends. Here the CDR3 reads CATRDYNSPLHF. DNA for the CDR3: TGTGCCACACGGGACTATAATTCACCCCTCCACTTT.

This clonotype was counted a single time. This rearrangement joins TRBV10-3 to TRBJ1-5; D gene uncertain. CDR3 size: 15 residues. Germline assignment: CDR1 ENHRY and CDR2 SYGVKD. Between the trimmed V and J ends, which lost 4 bases and 5 bases, there was a span of 15 bases. The CDR3 region is CAISAEIGNDQPQHF. The CDR3 DNA follows: TGTGCCATCAGTGCGGAGATAGGGAACGATCAGCCCCAGCATTTT.

This clonotype was seen a handful of times. The J gene is TRBJ2-3, the V gene TRBV2; tentatively, D is TRBD1 (6 bases). Trimming cost V 10 bases and J 2 bases, with 22 bases left between them. Looked up from germline, CDR1 is SNHLY and CDR2 is FYNNEI. The CDR3 spans 16 residues. DNA of the CDR3: TGTGCCAACCAGCCTCGGGACATGGATTTCACAGATACGCAGTATTTT. Translated, it gives CANQPRDMDFTDTQYF. Full variable domain (rest looked up from reference TRBV2 and TRBJ2-3): EPEVTQTPSHQVTQMGQEVILRCVPISNHLYFYWYRQILGQKVEFLVSFYNNEISEKSEIFDDQFSVERPDGSNFTLKIRSTKLEDSAMYFCANQPRDMDFTDTQYFGPGTRLTVL.

The rearrangement links TRBV4-2 to TRBJ1-6, with 9 positions matching TRBD1. The CDR3 is 15 residues long. After removal of 1 base from V and 12 bases from J, the junction contained 7 bases not matched to a gene. Germline CDR1 LGHNA, CDR2 YNFKEQ. The CDR3 spells CASSQATGGSLPLHF. CDR3 nucleotide sequence: TGTGCCAGCAGCCAAGCGACAGGGGGGTCATTACCCCTCCACTTT.

The V call is TRBV24-1, the J call TRBJ1-1; D is ambiguous. Germline V CDR1 and CDR2: KGHDR, SFDVKD. CDR3 size: 14 residues. Trimming pared 2 bases from V and 4 bases from J, leaving 10 bases between. The CDR3 DNA sequence: TGTGCCACCAGTGATTCGGACCGGGCCACTGAAGCTTTCTTT. It translates to CATSDSDRATEAFF.

The chain is built from TRBV7-9 and TRBJ2-5; D unclear. V was clipped by 2 bases and J by 5 bases, with 15 bases between them. CDR1 is SEHNR and CDR2 is FQNEAQ in the germline V gene (reference sequence). The CDR3 extends over 15 amino acids. The CDR3 here is CASSLFGSSQETQYF. The CDR3 DNA is TGTGCCAGCAGCTTATTCGGCAGTTCGCAGGAGACCCAGTACTTC. The complete variable domain, with remaining parts taken from reference TRBV7-9 and TRBJ2-5, reads DTGVSQNPRHKITKRGQNVTFRCDPISEHNRLYWYRQTLGQGPEFLTYFQNEAQLEKSRLLSDRFSAERPKGSFSTLEIQRTEQGDSAMYLCASSLFGSSQETQYFGPGTRLLVL.

The table lists this clonotype with many counts. The V gene is TRBV6-5, the J gene TRBJ2-7, with 8 bases aligning to TRBD1. Germline V CDR1 and CDR2: MNHEY, SVGAGI. This CDR3 is 15 amino acids long. Trimming cost V 2 bases and J 3 bases; bases outside gene matches: 6. The CDR3 here is CASSYRTGKDYEQYF. Here the CDR3 DNA reads TGTGCCAGCAGTTACCGGACAGGGAAGGACTACGAGCAGTACTTC.

This clonotype was seen a few times. J is TRBJ1-2 and V is TRBV7-2, with 10 bases lining up with TRBD1. The length of the CDR3 is 17 residues. V dropped 2 bases and J dropped 2; count of bases not matched to a gene: 8. CDR1 SGHTA and CDR2 FQGNSA come from the germline V gene. In DNA, the CDR3 is TGTGCCAGCAGCTTACCATACTCGGGACAGGGGAACTATGGCTACACCTTC. Its protein product is CASSLPYSGQGNYGYTF.

Only a few counts were recorded for this clonotype. The rearrangement links TRBV7-6 to TRBJ1-2; D unresolved. Trimming stripped 2 bases from V and 5 bases from J, with 12 bases between. This CDR3 has 14 amino acids. CDR1 SGHVS and CDR2 FNYEAQ come from the germline V gene. In DNA, the CDR3 is TGTGCCAGCAGCTTAAGTCAGACTCCATATGGCTACACCTTC. It specifies CASSLSQTPYGYTF.

This clonotype was observed many times. The rearrangement uses TRBV29-1 and TRBJ2-1, with D maybe TRBD1 (5 bases). V was cut by 7 bases and J by 2 bases, with 18 bases left in between. This CDR3 contains 15 residues. CDR1 is SQVTM and CDR2 is ANQGSEA in the germline V gene. Here the CDR3 reads CSAKRRDSAYNEQFF. CDR3 coding DNA: TGCAGCGCGAAGCGTCGTGACAGTGCCTACAATGAGCAGTTCTTC.

A few counts support this clonotype. The rearrangement joins TRBV28 to TRBJ1-5; no clear D gene. V was shortened by 3 bases and J by 1 base, with 7 bases between the two germline ends. The CDR3 consists of 14 residues. Per the germline V gene, CDR1 is MDHEN and CDR2 is SYDVKM. The chain's CDR3 is CASSFHRSNQPQHF. CDR3 coding DNA: TGTGCCAGCAGTTTTCATAGGAGCAATCAGCCCCAGCATTTT.